This T cell receptor (beta chain) was observed in a study of T-cell reconstitution after alpha-beta-depleted transplantation in children listed by TCRdb under 2016. For the wider study: Using TCR repertoire profiling, the study quantitatively followed how T-cell immune reconstitution unfolded in children after TCRalphabeta/CD19-depleted allogeneic hematopoietic cell transplantation.

Library preparation was by PCR. Sequencing used an Illumina HiSeq 2500. TCR library preparation used molecular barcoding, with unique molecular identifiers applied to normalize quantification of the TCRbeta repertoire. In-frame beta chains were kept once TCRdb had trimmed the public reads at Q25 with fastp and called clones with MiXCR. Merged by CDR3 protein, the rows form single entries marked with the most common genes and DNA. The table for this sample lists hundreds of thousands of distinct CDR3 sequences; approximately 8.9% of them were counted only once. The ten largest account for approximately 6% of the sample. The sample's treatment or condition label, in plain terms: allogeneic hematopoietic cell transplantation with graft depleted of TCRalphabeta T cells and CD19 B cells. TCRalphabeta/CD19-depleted allogeneic hematopoietic cell grafts were given to the transplant recipients, all of whom were children.

This clonotype was counted ten times or more. Its antigen specificity is not known. No base-level quality is on record; no much larger clone is a single base apart. What the work shows at the level of the full study, not this receptor alone: The high TCRbeta diversity at day 60 in some patients was ascribed to recipient T cells and intrathymic progenitors that had survived conditioning. The frequencies of hyperexpanded clones fell over the following months, and after one year, T-cell counts and TCRbeta diversity were mostly attributed to newly produced T cells. About two months after transplant, the apparently early recovery of alphabetaT-cell counts reportedly depended on just several hundred clones that had expanded rapidly and came from non-depleted graft cells.

The CDR3 contains 15 residues, cysteine and phenylalanine counted. Only CDR3 DNA remains: 45 bases, in frame from the first base. The junction shows trimming of 5 bases on V and 5 bases on J, and the gene matches do not reach 10 bases of it. The specimen comprised PBMCs, mostly from graft donor cells, sampled 180 days after TCRalphabeta/CD19-depleted stem cell transplant. The sequence came from a male patient aged 10 to 17 who had a stem cell transplant for acute lymphoblastic leukemia, so the T cells may come from the graft donor. The chain was built from TRBV12-3 or TRBV12-4 and TRBJ1-2, with 8 bases in between that match TRBD1. The nucleotide sequence reads TGTGCCAGCAGTGCATATGGACAGGGACCTTATGGCTACACCTTC. It specifies CASSAYGQGPYGYTF.